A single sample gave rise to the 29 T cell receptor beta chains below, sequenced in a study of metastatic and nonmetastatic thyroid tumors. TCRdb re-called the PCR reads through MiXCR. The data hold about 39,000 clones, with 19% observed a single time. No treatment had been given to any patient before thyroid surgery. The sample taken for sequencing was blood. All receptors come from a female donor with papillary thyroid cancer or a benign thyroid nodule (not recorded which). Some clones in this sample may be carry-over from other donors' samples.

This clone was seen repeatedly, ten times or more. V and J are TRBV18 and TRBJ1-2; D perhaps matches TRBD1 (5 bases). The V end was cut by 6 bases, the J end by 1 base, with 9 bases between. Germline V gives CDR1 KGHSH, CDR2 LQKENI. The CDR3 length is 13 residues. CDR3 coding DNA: TGTGCCAGCTCGCCCGACAGTAACTATGGCTACACCTTC. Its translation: CASSPDSNYGYTF.

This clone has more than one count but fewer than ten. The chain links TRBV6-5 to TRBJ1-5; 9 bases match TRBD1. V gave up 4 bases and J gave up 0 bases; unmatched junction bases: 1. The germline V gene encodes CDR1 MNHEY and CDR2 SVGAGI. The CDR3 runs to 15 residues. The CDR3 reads CASSSTGGSNQPQHF. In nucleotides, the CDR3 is TGTGCCAGCAGTTCGACAGGGGGTAGCAATCAGCCCCAGCATTTT.

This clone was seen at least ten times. DNA for the CDR3: TGCAGTGCCCGTAGCGGGAGGTCCTACGAGCAGTACTTC. Its protein product is CSARSGRSYEQYF. This sequence joins TRBV20-1 and TRBJ2-7; 10 bases are a match to TRBD2. V shed 6 bases, J shed 1 base, and the junction held 3 bases outside the gene matches. This CDR3 is 13 amino acids long. Germline V CDR1 and CDR2: DFQATT, SNEGSKA (reference sequence).

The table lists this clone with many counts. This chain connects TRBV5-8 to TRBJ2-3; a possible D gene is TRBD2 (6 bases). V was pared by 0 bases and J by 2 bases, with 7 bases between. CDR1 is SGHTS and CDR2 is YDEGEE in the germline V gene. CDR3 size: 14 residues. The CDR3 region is CASSLAGDTDTQYF. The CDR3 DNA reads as TGTGCCAGCAGCTTGGCGGGAGACACAGATACGCAGTATTTT.

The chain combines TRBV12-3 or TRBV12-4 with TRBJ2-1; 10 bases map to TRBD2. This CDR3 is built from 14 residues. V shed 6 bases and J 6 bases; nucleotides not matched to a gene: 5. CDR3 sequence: CASSSGRGSNEQFF. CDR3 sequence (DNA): TGTGCCAGCAGCAGCGGGAGGGGGTCCAATGAGCAGTTCTTC.

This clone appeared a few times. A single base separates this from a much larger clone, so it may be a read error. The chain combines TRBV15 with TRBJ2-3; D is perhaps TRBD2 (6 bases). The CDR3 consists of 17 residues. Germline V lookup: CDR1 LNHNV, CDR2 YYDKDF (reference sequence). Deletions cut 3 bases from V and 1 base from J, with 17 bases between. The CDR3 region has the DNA TGTGCCACCAGCAGGACCGTCCGGGACTCACGCACAGATACGCAGTATTTT. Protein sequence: CATSRTVRDSRTDTQYF. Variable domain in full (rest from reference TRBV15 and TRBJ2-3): DAMVIQNPRYQVTQFGKPVTLSCSQTLNHNVMYWYQQKSSQAPKLLFHYYDKDFNNEADTPDNFQSRRPNTSFCFLDIRSPGLGDTAMYLCATSRTVRDSRTDTQYFGPGTRLTVL.

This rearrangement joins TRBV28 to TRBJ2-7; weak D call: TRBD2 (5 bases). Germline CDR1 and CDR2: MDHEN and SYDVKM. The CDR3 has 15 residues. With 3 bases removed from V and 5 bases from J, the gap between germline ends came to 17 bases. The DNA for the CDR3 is TGTGCCAGCAGTTTTTATTCGGGGTGGGCCCACGAGCAGTACTTC. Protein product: CASSFYSGWAHEQYF.

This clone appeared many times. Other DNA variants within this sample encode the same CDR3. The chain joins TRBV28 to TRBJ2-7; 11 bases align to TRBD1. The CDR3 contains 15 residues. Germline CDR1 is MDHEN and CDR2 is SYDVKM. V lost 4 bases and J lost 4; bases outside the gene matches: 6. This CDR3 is CASSSGTGGSYEQYF. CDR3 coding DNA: TGTGCCAGCAGTTCCGGGACAGGGGGGTCGTACGAGCAGTACTTC.

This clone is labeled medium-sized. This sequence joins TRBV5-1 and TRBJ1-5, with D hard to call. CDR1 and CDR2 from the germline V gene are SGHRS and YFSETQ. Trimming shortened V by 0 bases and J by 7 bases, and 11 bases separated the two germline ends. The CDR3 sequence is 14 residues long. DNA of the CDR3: TGCGCCAGCAGCTTGGGACATGGGGAACAGCCCCAGCATTTT. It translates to CASSLGHGEQPQHF.

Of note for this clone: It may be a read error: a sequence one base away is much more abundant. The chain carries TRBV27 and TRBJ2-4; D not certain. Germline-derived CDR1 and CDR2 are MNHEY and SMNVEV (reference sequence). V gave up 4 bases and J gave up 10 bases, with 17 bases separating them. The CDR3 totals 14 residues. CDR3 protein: CASSSDLEKMIQYF. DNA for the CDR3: TGTGCCAGCAGTTCGGACCTCGAAAAAATGATTCAGTACTTC.

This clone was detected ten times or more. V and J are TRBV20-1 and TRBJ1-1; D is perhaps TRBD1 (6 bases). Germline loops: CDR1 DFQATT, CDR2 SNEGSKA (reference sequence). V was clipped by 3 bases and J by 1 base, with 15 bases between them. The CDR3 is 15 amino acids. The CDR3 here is CSARSSGGSNTEAFF. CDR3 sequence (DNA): TGCAGTGCTAGGAGCTCGGGGGGCTCGAACACTGAAGCTTTCTTT.

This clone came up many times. CDR3 nucleotide sequence: TGTGCCAGCAGCTCCCACCCAGGATCTGGGGCCAACGTCCTGACTTTC. It encodes CASSSHPGSGANVLTF. The chain has TRBV9 and TRBJ2-6, with D hard to call. The germline gives CDR1 SGDLS, CDR2 YYNGEE. This CDR3 is 16 amino acids long. V was trimmed by 4 bases and J by 1 base, leaving 12 bases between them.

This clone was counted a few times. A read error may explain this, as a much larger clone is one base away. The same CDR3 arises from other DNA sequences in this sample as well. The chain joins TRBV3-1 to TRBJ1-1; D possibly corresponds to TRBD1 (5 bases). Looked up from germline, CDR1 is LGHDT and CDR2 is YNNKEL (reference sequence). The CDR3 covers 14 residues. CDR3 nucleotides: TGTGCCAGCAGCGCTCGGCTGGGAGGGACTGAAGCCTTCTTT. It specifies CASSARLGGTEAFF.

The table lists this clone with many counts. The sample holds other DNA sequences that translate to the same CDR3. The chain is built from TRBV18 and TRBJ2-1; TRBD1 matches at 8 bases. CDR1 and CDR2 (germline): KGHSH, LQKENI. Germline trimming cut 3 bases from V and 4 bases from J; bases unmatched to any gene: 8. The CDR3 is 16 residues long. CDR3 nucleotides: TGTGCCAGCTCACCTAACAGGGGGTCGTCATACAATGAGCAGTTCTTC. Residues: CASSPNRGSSYNEQFF.

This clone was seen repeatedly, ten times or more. This chain's CDR3 is CASSPFTFGVSYNEQFF. CDR3 DNA: TGTGCCAGCAGTCCGTTTACCTTCGGGGTGTCCTACAATGAGCAGTTCTTC. The chain combines TRBV28 with TRBJ2-1, with D tentatively TRBD2 (5 bases). The germline CDR1 and CDR2 sequences are MDHEN and SYDVKM. Deletions cut 5 bases from V and 1 base from J, with 18 bases between. There are 17 residues in the CDR3.

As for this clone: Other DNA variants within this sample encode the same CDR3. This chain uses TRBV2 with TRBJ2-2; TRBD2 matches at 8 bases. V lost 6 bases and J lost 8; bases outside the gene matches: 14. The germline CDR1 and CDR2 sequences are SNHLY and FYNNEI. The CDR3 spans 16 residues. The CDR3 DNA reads TGTGCCAGCAGACCACTATCGGGAGGGCCGATAGGGGAGCTGTTTTTT. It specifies CASRPLSGGPIGELFF.

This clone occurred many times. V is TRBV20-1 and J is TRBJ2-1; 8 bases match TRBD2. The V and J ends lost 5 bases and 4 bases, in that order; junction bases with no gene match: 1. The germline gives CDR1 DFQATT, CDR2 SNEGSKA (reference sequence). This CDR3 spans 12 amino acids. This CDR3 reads CSAASGYNEQFF. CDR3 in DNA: TGCAGTGCTGCTAGCGGGTACAATGAGCAGTTCTTC.

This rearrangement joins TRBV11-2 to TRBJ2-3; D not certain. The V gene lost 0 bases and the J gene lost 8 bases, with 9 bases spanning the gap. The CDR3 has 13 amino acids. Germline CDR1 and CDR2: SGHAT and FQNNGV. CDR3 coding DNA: TGTGCCAGCAGCTTAGAGGGTGTCGGTACGCAGTATTTT. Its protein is CASSLEGVGTQYF.

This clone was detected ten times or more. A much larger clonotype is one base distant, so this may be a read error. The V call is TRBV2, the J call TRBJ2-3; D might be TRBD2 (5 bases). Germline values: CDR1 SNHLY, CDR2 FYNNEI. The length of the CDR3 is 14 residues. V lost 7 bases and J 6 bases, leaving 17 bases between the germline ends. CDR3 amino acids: CASTSVGVMDTQYF. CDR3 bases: TGTGCCAGCACCTCAGTGGGAGTAATGGATACGCAGTATTTT.

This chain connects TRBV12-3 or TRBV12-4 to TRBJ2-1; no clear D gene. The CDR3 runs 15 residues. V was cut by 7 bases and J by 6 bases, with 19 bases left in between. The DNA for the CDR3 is TGTGCCAGCATCCCCGTGCTCCAGGCCCGCAATGAGCAGTTCTTC. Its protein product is CASIPVLQARNEQFF.

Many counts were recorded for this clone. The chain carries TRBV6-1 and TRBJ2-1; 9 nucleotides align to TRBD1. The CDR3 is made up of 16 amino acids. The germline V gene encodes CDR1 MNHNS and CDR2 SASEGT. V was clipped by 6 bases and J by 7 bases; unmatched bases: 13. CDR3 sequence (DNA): TGTGCCAGCAGCTCCCTCCGGGACAGGGCTAGGAATGAGCAGTTCTTC. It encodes CASSSLRDRARNEQFF.

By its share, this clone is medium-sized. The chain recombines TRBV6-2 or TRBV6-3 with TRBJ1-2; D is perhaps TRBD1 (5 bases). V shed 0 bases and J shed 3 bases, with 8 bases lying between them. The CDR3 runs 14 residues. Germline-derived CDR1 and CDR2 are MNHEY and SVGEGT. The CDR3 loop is CASSYSGLYYGYTF. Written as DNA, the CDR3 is TGTGCCAGCAGTTACTCGGGACTCTACTATGGCTACACCTTC.

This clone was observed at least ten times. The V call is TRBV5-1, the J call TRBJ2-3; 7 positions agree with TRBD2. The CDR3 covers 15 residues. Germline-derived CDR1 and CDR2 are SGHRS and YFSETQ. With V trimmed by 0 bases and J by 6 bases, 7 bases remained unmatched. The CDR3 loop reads CASSLGSSGADTQYF. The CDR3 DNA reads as TGCGCCAGCAGCTTGGGTTCTAGCGGAGCTGATACGCAGTATTTT.

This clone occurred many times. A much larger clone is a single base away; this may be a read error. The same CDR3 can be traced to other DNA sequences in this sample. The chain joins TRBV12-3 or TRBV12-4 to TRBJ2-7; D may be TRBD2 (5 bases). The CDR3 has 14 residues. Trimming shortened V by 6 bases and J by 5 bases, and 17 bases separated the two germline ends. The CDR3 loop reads CASRRGLAGDEQYF. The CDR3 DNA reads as TGTGCCAGCAGGCGAGGGCTAGCAGGTGACGAGCAGTACTTC.

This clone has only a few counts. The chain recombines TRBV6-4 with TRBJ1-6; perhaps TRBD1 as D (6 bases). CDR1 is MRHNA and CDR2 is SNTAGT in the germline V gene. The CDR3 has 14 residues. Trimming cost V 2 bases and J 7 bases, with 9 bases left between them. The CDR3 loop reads CASSDSQGNSPLHF. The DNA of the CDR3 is TGTGCCAGCAGTGACAGTCAGGGGAATTCACCCCTCCACTTT.

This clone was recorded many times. CDR3 DNA: TGTGCCAGCAGTTTACCGGGACTAGGGCGAGAGACCCAGTACTTC. Its translation is CASSLPGLGRETQYF. This rearrangement joins TRBV28 to TRBJ2-5; TRBD2 agrees at 8 bases. CDR3 length: 15 residues. Germline lookup yields CDR1 MDHEN and CDR2 SYDVKM. The trim removed 2 bases at V and 4 bases at J, leaving 6 bases unmatched.

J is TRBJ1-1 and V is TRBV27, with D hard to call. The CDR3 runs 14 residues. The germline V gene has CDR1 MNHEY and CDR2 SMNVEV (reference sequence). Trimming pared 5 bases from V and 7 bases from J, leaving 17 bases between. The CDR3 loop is CASSLRPYLLEAFF. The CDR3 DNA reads TGTGCCAGCAGTCTCCGGCCCTACCTCCTTGAAGCTTTCTTT.

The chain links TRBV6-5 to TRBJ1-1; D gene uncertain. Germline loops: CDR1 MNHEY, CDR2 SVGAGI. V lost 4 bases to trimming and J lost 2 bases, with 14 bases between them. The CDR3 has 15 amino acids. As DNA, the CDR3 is TGTGCCAGCAGTTCGAGTGGCCAGGCCAACACTGAAGCTTTCTTT. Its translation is CASSSSGQANTEAFF.

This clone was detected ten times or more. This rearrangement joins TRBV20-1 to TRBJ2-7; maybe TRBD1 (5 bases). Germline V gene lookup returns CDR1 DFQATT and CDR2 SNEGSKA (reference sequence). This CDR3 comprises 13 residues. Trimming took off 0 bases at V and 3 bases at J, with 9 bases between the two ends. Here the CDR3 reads CSARETQGYEQYF. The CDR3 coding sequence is TGCAGTGCTAGAGAAACGCAGGGCTACGAGCAGTACTTC.